This T cell receptor (beta chain) was recovered during a study of radiation and T cells in renal cell carcinoma. Study at large: Nephrectomy followed 15 Gy stereotactic body radiation by 4 weeks.

The method was immunoSEQ multiplex PCR; TCRdb's version includes in-frame clones alone and lacks a portion of them. This sample has 150,000 or so clones; about 88% occur once, and the top ten carry approximately 12%. Time point meaning: baseline pretreatment blood. Treatment meaning: 15 Gy SBRT to primary tumor, nephrectomy 4 weeks later. Blood was sampled at baseline, 2 weeks and 4 weeks after SBRT. The tumor was a clear cell renal cell carcinoma. In the case of this clone: Its target is unknown.

The germline V gene has CDR1 LGHNA and CDR2 YSLEER. Trimming pared 0 bases from V and 5 bases from J, leaving 11 bases between. The CDR3 loop spans 15 amino acids. General observations from the study: From baseline, blood top tumor clonotypes peaked at 2 weeks post-radiation.

This receptor was obtained from a woman in her forties or fifties with renal cell carcinoma. The chain recombines TRBV4-3 with TRBJ1-5; tentative D call: TRBD1 (6 bases). The specimen was blood, collected from a patient whose treatment included radiotherapy and nephrectomy. CDR3 nucleotide sequence: TGCGCCAGCAGCCAAGATGATAGGGGGGATCAGCCCCAGCATTTT. This translates into CASSQDDRGDQPQHF.